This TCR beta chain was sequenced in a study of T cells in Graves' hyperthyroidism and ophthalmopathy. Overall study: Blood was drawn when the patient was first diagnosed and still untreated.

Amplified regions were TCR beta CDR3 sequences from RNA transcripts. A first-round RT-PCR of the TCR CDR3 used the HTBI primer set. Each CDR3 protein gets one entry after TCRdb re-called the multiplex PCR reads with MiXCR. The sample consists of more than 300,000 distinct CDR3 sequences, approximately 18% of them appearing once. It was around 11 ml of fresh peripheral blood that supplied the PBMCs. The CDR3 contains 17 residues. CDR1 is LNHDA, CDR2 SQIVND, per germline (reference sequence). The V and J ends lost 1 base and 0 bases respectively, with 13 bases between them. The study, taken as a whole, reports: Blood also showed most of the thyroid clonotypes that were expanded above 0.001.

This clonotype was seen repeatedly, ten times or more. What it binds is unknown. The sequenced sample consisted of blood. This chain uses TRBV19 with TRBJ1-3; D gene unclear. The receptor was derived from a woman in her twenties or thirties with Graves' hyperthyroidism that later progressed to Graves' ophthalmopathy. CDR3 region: CASSIVVGDLSGNTIYF. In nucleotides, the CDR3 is TGTGCCAGTAGTATAGTGGTCGGAGACCTCTCTGGAAACACCATATATTTT.